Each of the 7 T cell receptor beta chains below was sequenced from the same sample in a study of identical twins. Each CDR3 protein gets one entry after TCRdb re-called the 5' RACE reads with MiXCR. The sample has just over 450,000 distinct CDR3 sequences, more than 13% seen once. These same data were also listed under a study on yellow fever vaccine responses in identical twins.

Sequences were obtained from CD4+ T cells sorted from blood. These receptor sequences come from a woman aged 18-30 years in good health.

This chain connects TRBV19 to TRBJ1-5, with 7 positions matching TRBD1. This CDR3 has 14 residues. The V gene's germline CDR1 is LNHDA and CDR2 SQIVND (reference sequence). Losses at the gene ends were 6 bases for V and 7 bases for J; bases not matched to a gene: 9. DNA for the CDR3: TGTGCCAGTAGGCAGGGGGTGGGCAGGCAGCCCCAGCATTTT. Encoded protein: CASRQGVGRQPQHF.

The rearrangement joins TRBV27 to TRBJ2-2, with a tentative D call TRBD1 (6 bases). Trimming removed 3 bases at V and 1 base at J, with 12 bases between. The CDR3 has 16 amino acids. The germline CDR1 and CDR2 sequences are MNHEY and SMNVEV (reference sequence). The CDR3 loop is CASSFGQIMNTGELFF. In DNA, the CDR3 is TGTGCCAGCAGTTTTGGACAGATTATGAACACCGGGGAGCTGTTTTTT.

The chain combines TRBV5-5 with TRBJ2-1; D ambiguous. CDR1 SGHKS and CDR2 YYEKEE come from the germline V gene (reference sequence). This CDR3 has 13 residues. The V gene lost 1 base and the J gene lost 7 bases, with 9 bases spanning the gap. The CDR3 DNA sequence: TGTGCCAGCAGCTTGCGGTCTGGGAATGAGCAGTTCTTC. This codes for CASSLRSGNEQFF.

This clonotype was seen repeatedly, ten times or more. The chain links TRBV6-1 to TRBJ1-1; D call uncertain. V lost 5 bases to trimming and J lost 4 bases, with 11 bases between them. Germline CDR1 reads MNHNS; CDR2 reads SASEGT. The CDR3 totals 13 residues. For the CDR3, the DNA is TGTGCCAGCAGTCCATGGGAGGGCACTGAAGCTTTCTTT. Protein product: CASSPWEGTEAFF.

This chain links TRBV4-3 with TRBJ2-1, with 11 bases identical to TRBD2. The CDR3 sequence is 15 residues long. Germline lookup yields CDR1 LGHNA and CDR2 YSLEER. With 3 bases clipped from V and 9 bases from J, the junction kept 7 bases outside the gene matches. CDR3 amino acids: CASSHGTSGLGEQFF. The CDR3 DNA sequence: TGCGCCAGCAGCCATGGGACTAGCGGCTTAGGTGAGCAGTTCTTC.

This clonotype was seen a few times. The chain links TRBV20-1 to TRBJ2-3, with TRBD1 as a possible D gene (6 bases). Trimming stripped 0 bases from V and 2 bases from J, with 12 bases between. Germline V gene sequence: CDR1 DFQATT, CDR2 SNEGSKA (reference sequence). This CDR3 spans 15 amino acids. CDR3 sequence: CSARDFLGATDTQYF. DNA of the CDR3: TGCAGTGCTAGAGATTTCCTGGGGGCCACAGATACGCAGTATTTT.

This chain's CDR3 is CASSFPAGGSYNEQFF. In DNA form, the CDR3 reads TGTGCCAGCAGCTTCCCAGCGGGAGGGTCCTACAATGAGCAGTTCTTC. The chain joins TRBV7-2 to TRBJ2-1, with TRBD2 matching 10 bases. Germline assignment: CDR1 SGHTA and CDR2 FQGNSA. Trimming took 3 bases from V and 1 from J; bases not matched to a gene: 3. The CDR3 covers 16 residues.